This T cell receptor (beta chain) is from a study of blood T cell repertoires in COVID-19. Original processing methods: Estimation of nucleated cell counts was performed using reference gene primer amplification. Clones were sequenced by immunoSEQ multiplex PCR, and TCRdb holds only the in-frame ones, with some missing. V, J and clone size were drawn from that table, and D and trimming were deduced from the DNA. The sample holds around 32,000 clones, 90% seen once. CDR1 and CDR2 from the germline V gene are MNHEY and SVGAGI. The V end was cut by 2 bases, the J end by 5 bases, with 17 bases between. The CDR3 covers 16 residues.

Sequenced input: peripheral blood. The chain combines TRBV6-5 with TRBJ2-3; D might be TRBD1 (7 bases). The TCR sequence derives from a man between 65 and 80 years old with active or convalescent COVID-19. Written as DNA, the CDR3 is TGTGCCAGCAGTTACAAAGGGGGCTGGGGAGGAGATACGCAGTATTTT. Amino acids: CASSYKGGWGGDTQYF.